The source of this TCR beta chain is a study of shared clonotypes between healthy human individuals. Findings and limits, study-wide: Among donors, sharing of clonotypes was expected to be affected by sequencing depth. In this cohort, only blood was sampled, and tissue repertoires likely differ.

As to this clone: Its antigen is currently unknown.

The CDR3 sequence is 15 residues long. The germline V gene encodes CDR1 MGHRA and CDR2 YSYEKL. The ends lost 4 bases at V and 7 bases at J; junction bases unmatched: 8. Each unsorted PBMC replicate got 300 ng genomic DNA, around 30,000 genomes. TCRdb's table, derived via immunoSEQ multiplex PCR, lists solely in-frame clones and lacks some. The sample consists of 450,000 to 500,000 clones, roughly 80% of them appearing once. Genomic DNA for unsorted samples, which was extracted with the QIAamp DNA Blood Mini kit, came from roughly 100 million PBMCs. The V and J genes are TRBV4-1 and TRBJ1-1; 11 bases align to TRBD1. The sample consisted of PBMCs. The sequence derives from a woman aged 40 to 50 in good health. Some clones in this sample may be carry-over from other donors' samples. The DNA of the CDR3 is TGCGCCAGCAGCCCCACCGGGACAGGGGGTTTTGAAGCTTTCTTT. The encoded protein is CASSPTGTGGFEAFF.